This entry concerns a single TCR beta chain. The target antigen is unknown. The data belong to a study of shared clonotypes between healthy human individuals. Study-wide results and limits: A limitation of the genetic and exposure-history diversity represented arose from few donors.

V dropped 6 bases and J dropped 2 bases, with 16 bases sitting between them. The CDR3 has 15 residues. From germline, CDR1 is MDHEN and CDR2 SYDVKM. Produced via immunoSEQ multiplex PCR; TCRdb's table is partial and in-frame only. The sample shows 2 million to 3 million clones, approximately 93% of them seen only once. Specimen: naive CD4+ T cells from PBMCs. As to subset: CD45RA+ positively selected. This TCR was recovered from a man younger than 35 in good health. Some clones in this sample may be carry-over from other donors' samples. The chain is built from TRBV28 and TRBJ1-2, with D tentatively TRBD1 (6 bases). In DNA, the CDR3 is TGTGCCAGCAGATTTGGGTTCCAGGGGAACTATGGCTACACCTTC. This gives the protein CASRFGFQGNYGYTF.